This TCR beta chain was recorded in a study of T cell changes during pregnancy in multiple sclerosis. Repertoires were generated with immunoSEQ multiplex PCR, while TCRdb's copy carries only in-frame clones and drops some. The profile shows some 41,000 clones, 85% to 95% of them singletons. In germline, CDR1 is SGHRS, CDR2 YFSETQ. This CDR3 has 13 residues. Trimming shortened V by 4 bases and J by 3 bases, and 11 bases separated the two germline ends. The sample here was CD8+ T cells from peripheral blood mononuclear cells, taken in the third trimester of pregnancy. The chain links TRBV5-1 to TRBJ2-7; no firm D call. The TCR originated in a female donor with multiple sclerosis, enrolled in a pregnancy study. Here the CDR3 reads CASSTSGNYEQYF. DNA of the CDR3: TGCGCCAGCAGCACCTCAGGAAACTACGAGCAGTACTTC. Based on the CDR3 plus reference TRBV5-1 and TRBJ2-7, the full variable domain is KAGVTQTPRYLIKTRGQQVTLSCSPISGHRSVSWYQQTPGQGLQFLFEYFSETQRNKGNFPGRFSGRQFSNSRSEMNVSTLELGDSALYLCASSTSGNYEQYFGPGTRLTVT.